The clone carrying this T cell receptor beta chain was recorded at least ten times. Its antigen is not known. Each CDR3 protein is one row after TCRdb ran MiXCR on the reads. The table lists hundreds of thousands of distinct CDR3 sequences, approximately 7% of them singletons. The data stem from a study of T cell repertoires in cytomegalovirus infection. Study as a whole: It was the public TCR beta signatures that indicated both CMV infection and matching HLA type. Findings and limits, study-wide: Cumulative public TCR beta family frequency identified carriers of CMV plus the relevant HLA. HLA-C-restricted, CMV-specific TCR beta clonotypes were dominant ex vivo.

From germline, CDR1 is SQVTM and CDR2 ANQGSEA. CDR3 length equals 15 residues. Unmatched junction bases numbered 7, after V lost 4 bases and J lost 1 base. The sequenced material came from PBMCs. The clonotype originates from a human donor in good health (CMV status not recorded). Some clones in this sample may be carry-over from other donors' samples. This chain links TRBV29-1 with TRBJ2-3; 8 nucleotides line up with TRBD2. This CDR3 reads CSVAVSRGGTDTQYF. The CDR3 coding sequence is TGCAGCGTTGCGGTGTCGCGGGGGGGCACAGATACGCAGTATTTT.